A single sample gave rise to the 14 T cell receptor beta chains below, sequenced in a study of blood T cell repertoires in COVID-19 (dated by TCRdb to about 2020). Library prep was done by the immunoSEQ multiplex PCR assay. Here the immuneACCESS table is served through TCRdb, limited to in-frame sequences with V and J called. Missing clones are a known gap in these copies; in checked studies unresolved V genes cover under half, and the rest lacks a known reason. The sample contains 240,000 or so clones, approximately 78% of them found a single time. The ten biggest clones cover roughly an eighth of the sample. Sequences were obtained from peripheral blood. The receptors were sampled from a woman in her sixties with active or convalescent COVID-19.

The V call is TRBV6-2 or TRBV6-3, the J call TRBJ1-1, with D hard to call. This CDR3 has 12 residues. V lost 2 bases to trimming and J lost 5 bases, with 6 bases between them. Germline CDR1 is MNHEY and CDR2 is SVGEGT. The DNA of the CDR3 is TGTGCCAGCAGTTACGTCAGTACTGAAGCTTTCTTT. Its protein is CASSYVSTEAFF.

The rearrangement joins TRBV7-3 to TRBJ1-1; D possibly corresponds to TRBD1 (5 bases). Deletions cut 5 bases from V and 4 bases from J, with 20 bases between. The CDR3 is 16 residues long. The germline V gene has CDR1 SGHTA and CDR2 FQGTGA. This CDR3 reads CASSPRALGGGTEAFF. The CDR3 DNA reads as TGTGCCAGCAGCCCACGCGCGTTGGGGGGGGGCACTGAAGCTTTCTTT.

J is TRBJ2-1 and V is TRBV5-8; a possible D gene is TRBD1 (6 bases). This CDR3 has 16 amino acids. The ends were cut back, 1 base at V and 0 bases at J, with 11 bases in the middle. The germline V gene encodes CDR1 SGHTS and CDR2 YDEGEE. The CDR3 loop is CASSLRQASSYNEQFF. The CDR3 DNA reads as TGTGCCAGCAGCTTGAGACAGGCGAGCTCCTACAATGAGCAGTTCTTC. The full variable domain, in which reference TRBV5-8 and TRBJ2-1 provide the parts outside the CDR3, is EAGVTQSPTHLIKTRGQQATLRCSPISGHTSVYWYQQALGLGLQFLLWYDEGEERNRGNFPPRFSGRQFPNYSSELNVNALELEDSALYLCASSLRQASSYNEQFFGPGTRLTVL.

The chain links TRBV7-9 to TRBJ1-2; possibly TRBD1 for D (5 bases). Germline assignment: CDR1 SEHNR and CDR2 FQNEAQ (reference sequence). This CDR3 has 15 residues. Between the trimmed V and J ends, which lost 1 base and 6 bases, there was a span of 15 bases. The CDR3 here is CASSLGSGVTDGYTF. As DNA, the CDR3 is TGTGCCAGCAGCTTAGGTTCGGGGGTAACGGATGGCTACACCTTC.

The V call is TRBV11-2, the J call TRBJ2-2; 9 nucleotides line up with TRBD2. The CDR3 is 15 residues long. V lost 5 bases, J lost 4 bases, and 5 bases stayed unmatched. The germline V gene encodes CDR1 SGHAT and CDR2 FQNNGV. CDR3 sequence (DNA): TGTGCCAGCAGCCATAGCGGGGGTCTCACCGGGGAGCTGTTTTTT. Translating it yields CASSHSGGLTGELFF.

V and J are TRBV27 and TRBJ2-2; a weak D match, TRBD2 (6 bases). Trimming left V 0 bases short and J 4 bases short, with 9 bases between. The CDR3 contains 15 residues. The V gene's germline CDR1 is MNHEY and CDR2 SMNVEV (reference sequence). In nucleotides, the CDR3 is TGTGCCAGCAGTTTATCGTGGAGGGGCACCGGGGAGCTGTTTTTT. Its protein product is CASSLSWRGTGELFF.

The V gene is TRBV7-8, the J gene TRBJ2-3; 9 bases agree with TRBD2. Trimming cost V 3 bases and J 6 bases; bases outside gene matches: 10. This CDR3 has 16 amino acids. Germline loops: CDR1 SGHVS, CDR2 FQNEAQ. The CDR3 bases are TGTGCCAGCAGCTTCCTGTCAGCGGGGGGAATGGATACGCAGTATTTT. Its translation is CASSFLSAGGMDTQYF.

The chain combines TRBV4-1 with TRBJ1-5; no definite D call. Per the germline V gene, CDR1 is MGHRA and CDR2 is YSYEKL. The ends were cut back, 2 bases at V and 3 bases at J, with 11 bases in the middle. The CDR3 has 15 residues. This CDR3 is CASSQTPGDNQPQHF. CDR3 in DNA: TGCGCCAGCAGCCAAACACCCGGGGACAATCAGCCCCAGCATTTT.

The gene calls are TRBV19 and TRBJ2-5, with 8 bases lining up with TRBD1. Germline V CDR1 and CDR2: LNHDA, SQIVND (reference sequence). The CDR3 loop spans 15 amino acids. Trimming at V came to 5 bases and at J to 3 bases, leaving 8 bases not matched to a gene. CDR3: CASSPGTGRKETQYF. CDR3 sequence (DNA): TGTGCCAGTAGTCCCGGGACAGGTAGGAAAGAGACCCAGTACTTC.

The chain joins TRBV7-9 to TRBJ2-3; D remains unclear. The CDR3 is made up of 13 amino acids. The V and J ends lost 3 bases and 6 bases respectively, with 10 bases between them. Germline lookup yields CDR1 SEHNR and CDR2 FQNEAQ (reference sequence). The CDR3 is CASSFFFSDTQYF. In DNA, the CDR3 is TGTGCCAGCAGCTTCTTTTTCTCGGATACGCAGTATTTT.

This chain joins TRBV12-5 and TRBJ2-7; D might be TRBD1 (6 bases). Trimming left V 5 bases short and J 1 base short, with 18 bases between. CDR1 and CDR2 (germline): LGHNT, FRNRAP. This CDR3 is built from 16 residues. The CDR3 nucleotides read TGTGCTAGTGGTAACCCTACAGGGTCCCTATCCTACGAGCAGTACTTC. It yields the protein CASGNPTGSLSYEQYF.

The chain is built from TRBV6-1 and TRBJ1-5; TRBD1 matches 10 bases. CDR1 and CDR2 from the germline V gene are MNHNS and SASEGT. The CDR3 totals 15 residues. With 8 bases clipped from V and 4 bases from J, the junction kept 8 bases outside the gene matches. The CDR3 sequence is CASRDGTGDNQPQHF. CDR3 bases: TGTGCCAGCCGGGATGGGACAGGGGATAATCAGCCCCAGCATTTT.

The chain links TRBV9 to TRBJ1-4; D is unclear. The V end lost 2 bases, the J end lost 0 bases, and 11 bases lay between the germline ends. The germline gives CDR1 SGDLS, CDR2 YYNGEE. The CDR3 sequence is 16 residues long. This CDR3 reads CASSVPVRATNEKLFF. The CDR3 coding sequence is TGTGCCAGCAGCGTCCCCGTGCGTGCAACTAATGAAAAACTGTTTTTT.

This chain connects TRBV5-4 to TRBJ1-4; 12 nucleotides line up with TRBD1. The CDR3 spans 14 residues. Trimming removed 4 bases from V and 8 bases from J; junction bases left unmatched: 3. Germline lookup yields CDR1 SGHNT and CDR2 YYREEE (reference sequence). The CDR3 sequence is CASSGTGGGEKLFF. The DNA for the CDR3 is TGTGCCAGCAGCGGGACAGGGGGCGGGGAAAAACTGTTTTTT.